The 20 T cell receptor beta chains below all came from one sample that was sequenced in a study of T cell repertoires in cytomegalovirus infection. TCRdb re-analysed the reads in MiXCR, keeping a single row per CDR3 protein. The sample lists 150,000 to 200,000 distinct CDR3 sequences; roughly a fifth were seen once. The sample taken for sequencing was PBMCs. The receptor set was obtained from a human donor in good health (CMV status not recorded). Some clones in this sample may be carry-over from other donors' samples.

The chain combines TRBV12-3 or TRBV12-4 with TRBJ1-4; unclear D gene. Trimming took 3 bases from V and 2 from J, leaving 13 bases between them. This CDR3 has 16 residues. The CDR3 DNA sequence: TGTGCCAGCAGTTTCGGCCGGGGAAAGACTAATGAAAAACTGTTTTTT. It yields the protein CASSFGRGKTNEKLFF.

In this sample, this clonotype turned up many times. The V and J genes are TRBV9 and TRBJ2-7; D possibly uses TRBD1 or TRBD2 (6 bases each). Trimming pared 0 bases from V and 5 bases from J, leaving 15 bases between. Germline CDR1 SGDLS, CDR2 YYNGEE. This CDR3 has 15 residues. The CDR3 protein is CASSVEGGLSDEQYF. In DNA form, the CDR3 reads TGTGCCAGCAGCGTAGAGGGGGGTTTGTCAGACGAGCAGTACTTC.

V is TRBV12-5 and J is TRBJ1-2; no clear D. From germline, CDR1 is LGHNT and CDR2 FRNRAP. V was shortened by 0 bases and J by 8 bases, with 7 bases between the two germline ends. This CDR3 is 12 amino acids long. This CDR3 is CASGLVGLGYTF. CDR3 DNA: TGTGCTAGTGGTTTGGTCGGTTTAGGCTACACCTTC.

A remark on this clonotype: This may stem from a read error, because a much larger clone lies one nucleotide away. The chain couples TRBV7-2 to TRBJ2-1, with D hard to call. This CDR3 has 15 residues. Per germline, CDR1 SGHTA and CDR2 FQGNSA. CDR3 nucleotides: TGTGACAGCAGCTTATCGCGCGAATCCTACAATGAGCAGTTCTTC. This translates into CDSSLSRESYNEQFF.

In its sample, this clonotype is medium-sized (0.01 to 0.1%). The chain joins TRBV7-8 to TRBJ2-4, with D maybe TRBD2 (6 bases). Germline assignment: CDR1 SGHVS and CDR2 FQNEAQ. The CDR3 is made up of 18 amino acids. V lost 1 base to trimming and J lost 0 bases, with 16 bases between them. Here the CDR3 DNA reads TGTGCCAGCAGCTTAGGGGTGGGCGGGACTCTAGCCAAAAACATTCAGTACTTC. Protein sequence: CASSLGVGGTLAKNIQYF.

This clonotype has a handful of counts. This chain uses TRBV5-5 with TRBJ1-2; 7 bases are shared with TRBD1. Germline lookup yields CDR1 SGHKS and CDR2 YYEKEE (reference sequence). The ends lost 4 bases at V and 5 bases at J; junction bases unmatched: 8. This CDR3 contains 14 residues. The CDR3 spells CASSPYGTEYGYTF. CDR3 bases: TGTGCCAGCAGCCCGTACGGGACAGAGTATGGCTACACCTTC.

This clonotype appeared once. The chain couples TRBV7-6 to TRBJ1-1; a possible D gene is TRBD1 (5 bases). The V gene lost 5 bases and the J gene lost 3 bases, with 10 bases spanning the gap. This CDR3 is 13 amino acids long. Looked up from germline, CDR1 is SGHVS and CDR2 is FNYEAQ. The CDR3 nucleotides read TGTGCCAGCAGCCAAGTGGGGGACACTGAAGCTTTCTTT. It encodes CASSQVGDTEAFF.

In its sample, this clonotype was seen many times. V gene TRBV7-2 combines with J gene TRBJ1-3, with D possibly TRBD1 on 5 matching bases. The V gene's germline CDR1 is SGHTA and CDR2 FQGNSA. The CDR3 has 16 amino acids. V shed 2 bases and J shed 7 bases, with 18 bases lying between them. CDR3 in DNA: TGTGCCAGCAGCTTACTGCAGGGTCGGTTGGGGAACACCATATATTTT. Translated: CASSLLQGRLGNTIYF.

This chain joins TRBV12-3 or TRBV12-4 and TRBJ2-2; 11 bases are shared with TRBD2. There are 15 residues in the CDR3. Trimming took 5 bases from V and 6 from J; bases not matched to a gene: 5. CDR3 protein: CASSLSGGAAGELFF. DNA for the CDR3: TGTGCCAGCAGTCTTAGCGGGGGGGCCGCCGGGGAGCTGTTTTTT.

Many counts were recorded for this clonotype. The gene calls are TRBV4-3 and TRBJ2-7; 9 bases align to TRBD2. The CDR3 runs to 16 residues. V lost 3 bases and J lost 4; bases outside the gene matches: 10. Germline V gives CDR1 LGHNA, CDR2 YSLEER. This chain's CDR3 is CASSQGAGGAVYEQYF. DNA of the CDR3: TGCGCCAGCAGCCAGGGAGCGGGAGGTGCGGTATACGAGCAGTACTTC.

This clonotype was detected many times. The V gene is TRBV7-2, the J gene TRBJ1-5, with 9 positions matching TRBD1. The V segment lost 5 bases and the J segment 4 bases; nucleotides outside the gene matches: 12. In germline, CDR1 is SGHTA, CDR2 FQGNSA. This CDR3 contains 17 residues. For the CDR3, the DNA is TGTGCCAGCAGCCCAGAACGGACAGGGGAGTGGAATCAGCCCCAGCATTTT. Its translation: CASSPERTGEWNQPQHF.

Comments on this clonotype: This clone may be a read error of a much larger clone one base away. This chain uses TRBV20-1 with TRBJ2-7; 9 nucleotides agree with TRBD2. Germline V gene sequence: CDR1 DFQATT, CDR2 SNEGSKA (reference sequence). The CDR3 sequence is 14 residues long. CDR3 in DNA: TGCAGTGCTTGGATGTTTGGGACTAGCTACAAGCAGTACTTC. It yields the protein CSAWMFGTSYKQYF.

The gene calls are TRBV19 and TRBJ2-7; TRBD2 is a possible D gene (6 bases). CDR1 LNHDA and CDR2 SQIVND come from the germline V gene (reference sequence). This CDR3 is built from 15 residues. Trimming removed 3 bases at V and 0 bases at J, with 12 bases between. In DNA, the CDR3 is TGTGCCAGTAGTATCATAGCGGAGAGCTCCTACGAGCAGTACTTC. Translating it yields CASSIIAESSYEQYF.

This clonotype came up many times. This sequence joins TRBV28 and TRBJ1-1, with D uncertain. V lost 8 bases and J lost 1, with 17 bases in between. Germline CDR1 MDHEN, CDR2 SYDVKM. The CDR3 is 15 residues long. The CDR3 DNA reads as TGTGCCAGCCGGCCGGCGAGGTTCTCGAACACTGAAGCTTTCTTT. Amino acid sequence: CASRPARFSNTEAFF.

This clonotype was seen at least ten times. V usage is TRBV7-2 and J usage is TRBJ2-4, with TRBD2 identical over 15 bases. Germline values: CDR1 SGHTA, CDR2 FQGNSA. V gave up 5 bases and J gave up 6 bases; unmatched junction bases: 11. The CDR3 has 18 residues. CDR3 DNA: TGTGCCAGCAGCCTAAGGACTAGCGGGGGGGCCGGGACAAACATTCAGTACTTC. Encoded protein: CASSLRTSGGAGTNIQYF.

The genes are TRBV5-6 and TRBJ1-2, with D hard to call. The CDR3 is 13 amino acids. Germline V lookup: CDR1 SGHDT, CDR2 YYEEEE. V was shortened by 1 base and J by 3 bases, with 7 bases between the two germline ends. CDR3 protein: CASSLLVDYGYTF. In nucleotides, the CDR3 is TGTGCCAGCAGCTTGTTGGTCGACTATGGCTACACCTTC.

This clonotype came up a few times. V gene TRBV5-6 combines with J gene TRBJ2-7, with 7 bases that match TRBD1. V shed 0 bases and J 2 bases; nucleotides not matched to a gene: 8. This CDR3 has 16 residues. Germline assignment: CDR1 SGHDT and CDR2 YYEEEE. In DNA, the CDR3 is TGTGCCAGCAGCTTGGCGTGGGGAGACAGGGCCTACGAGCAGTACTTC. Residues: CASSLAWGDRAYEQYF.

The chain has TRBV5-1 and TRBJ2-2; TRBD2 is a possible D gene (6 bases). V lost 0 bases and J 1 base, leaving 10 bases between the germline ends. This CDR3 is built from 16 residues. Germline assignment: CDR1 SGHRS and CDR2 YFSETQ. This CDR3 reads CASSLAPGLNTGELFF. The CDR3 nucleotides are TGCGCCAGCAGCTTGGCCCCGGGACTGAACACCGGGGAGCTGTTTTTT.

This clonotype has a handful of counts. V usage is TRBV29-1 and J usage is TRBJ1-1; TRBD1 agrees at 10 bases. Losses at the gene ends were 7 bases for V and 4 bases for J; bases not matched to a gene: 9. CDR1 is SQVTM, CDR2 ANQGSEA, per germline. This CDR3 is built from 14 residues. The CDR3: CSAGTGTGATEAFF. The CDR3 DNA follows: TGCAGCGCTGGCACCGGGACAGGGGCCACTGAAGCTTTCTTT.

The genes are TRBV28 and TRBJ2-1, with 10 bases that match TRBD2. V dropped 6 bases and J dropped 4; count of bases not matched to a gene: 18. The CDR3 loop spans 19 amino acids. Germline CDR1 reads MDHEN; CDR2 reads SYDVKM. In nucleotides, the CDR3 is TGTGCCAGCAGGGAAACGGGACTAGCGATATCTAGGCTGTACAATGAGCAGTTCTTC. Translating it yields CASRETGLAISRLYNEQFF.